This passage covers 8 T cell receptor beta chains from one sample sequenced in a study of post-analysis software for immune sequencing data. For these TCRs, the target antigens are not known. Overall study results and limits: When patients were compared with controls, 4 or 5 TRBV segments were more frequent, TRBV5-6, TRBV5-1 and TRBV20-1 among them.

cDNA libraries of TCR beta carried unique molecular identifiers. One entry per CDR3 protein results from TCRdb running MiXCR on the PCR reads. The table includes some 800,000 distinct CDR3 sequences, 35% to 55% detected once. Sequenced sample: blood. These receptors were obtained from a girl aged 5-17 years with multiple sclerosis.

This chain links TRBV20-1 with TRBJ2-3; weak D call: TRBD2 (6 bases). Germline CDR1 and CDR2: DFQATT and SNEGSKA (reference sequence). The CDR3 contains 15 residues. The germline V and J ends were trimmed by 5 bases and 1 base, with 16 bases remaining between them. The CDR3 here is CSAPSPWGGTDTQYF. DNA of the CDR3: TGCAGTGCTCCCAGCCCCTGGGGGGGCACAGATACGCAGTATTTT.

This clonotype has a handful of counts. The gene calls are TRBV12-3 or TRBV12-4 and TRBJ2-3; no reliable D call. With 2 bases removed from V and 1 base from J, the gap between germline ends came to 16 bases. The CDR3 is 17 amino acids. The CDR3 region is CASSLPYPLSGTDTQYF. The CDR3 DNA reads TGTGCCAGCAGTTTACCATACCCTTTGAGCGGCACAGATACGCAGTATTTT.

This clonotype was observed a few times. The rearrangement uses TRBV20-1 and TRBJ2-1, with D perhaps TRBD2 (5 bases). The CDR3 runs to 15 residues. Germline CDR1 is DFQATT and CDR2 is SNEGSKA (reference sequence). V dropped 6 bases and J dropped 1 base, with 16 bases sitting between them. For the CDR3, the DNA is TGCAGTGCAGAAGACGGAGGAATTTCCTACAATGAGCAGTTCTTC. It translates to CSAEDGGISYNEQFF.

The chain is built from TRBV6-2 or TRBV6-3 and TRBJ1-2; 7 bases are shared with TRBD1. V gave up 6 bases and J gave up 4 bases; unmatched junction bases: 8. CDR1 and CDR2 from the germline V gene are MNHEY and SVGEGT. The CDR3 consists of 14 residues. The CDR3 loop is CASRTTGAFYGYTF. In DNA form, the CDR3 reads TGTGCCAGCAGGACTACAGGGGCCTTCTATGGCTACACCTTC.

This clonotype was observed a handful of times. The rearrangement links TRBV4-1 to TRBJ1-4, with a possible D match to TRBD1 (6 bases). Looked up from germline, CDR1 is MGHRA and CDR2 is YSYEKL. The CDR3 sequence is 16 residues long. The V and J ends lost 2 bases and 5 bases respectively, with 15 bases between them. The CDR3 coding sequence is TGCGCCAGCAGCCAACCACAGGGACGGGACAATGAAAAACTGTTTTTT. Protein product: CASSQPQGRDNEKLFF.

J is TRBJ1-1 and V is TRBV6-5; D uncertain. Trimming pared 2 bases from V and 4 bases from J, leaving 8 bases between. The CDR3 runs 13 residues. Germline assignment: CDR1 MNHEY and CDR2 SVGAGI. The CDR3 DNA follows: TGTGCCAGCAGTTACACCCCGAGCACTGAAGCTTTCTTT. It yields the protein CASSYTPSTEAFF.

This clonotype was seen only a few times. This rearrangement joins TRBV12-3 or TRBV12-4 to TRBJ1-2; D is unclear. The V end was cut by 7 bases, the J end by 0 bases, with 9 bases between. The CDR3 sequence is 13 residues long. The chain's CDR3 is CASTEGSNYGYTF. The CDR3 coding sequence is TGTGCCAGCACCGAGGGATCTAACTATGGCTACACCTTC.

J is TRBJ2-3 and V is TRBV6-6; 8 positions agree with TRBD1. This CDR3 contains 15 residues. Germline loops: CDR1 MNHNY, CDR2 SVGAGI (reference sequence). V lost 4 bases to trimming and J lost 6 bases; unmatched junction nucleotides: 9. CDR3: CASSSGQAFADTQYF. The CDR3 coding sequence is TGTGCCAGCAGTTCGGGACAGGCTTTCGCGGATACGCAGTATTTT.